This T cell receptor (beta chain) derives from a study of T cell changes during pregnancy in multiple sclerosis. TCRdb's copy holds only in-frame clones and misses some; the assay was immunoSEQ multiplex PCR. Among 25,000 to 35,000 clones listed, 90% were seen once. This CDR3 is built from 13 residues. CDR1 and CDR2 from the germline V gene are SNHLY and FYNNEI. The junction had 4 bases not matched to a gene; V was cut back by 8 bases and J by 3 bases. V usage is TRBV2 and J usage is TRBJ2-5; 9 nucleotides agree with TRBD1. This specimen consisted of CD4+ T cells from peripheral blood mononuclear cells, obtained in the third trimester of pregnancy. The sequence derives from a female donor in good health, enrolled as a control in a pregnancy study. CDR3 loop: CASRQGGEETQYF. CDR3 sequence (DNA): TGTGCCAGCCGACAGGGGGGCGAAGAGACCCAGTACTTC.